These T cell receptor beta chains were read from a single sample in a study of T-cell memory formation after mild COVID-19. TCRdb analysed the 5' RACE reads with MiXCR anew, one entry per CDR3 protein. Among approximately 300,000 distinct CDR3 sequences listed, 15% to 20% were seen once. Sequenced input: PBMCs or a T cell subset sorted from them (not recorded which). All receptors come from a man younger than 30 who had mild COVID-19 (a few samples of this study predate the infection). Cell type and time point are not known. Each CDR3 is given with its conserved first and last residue. The D gene is left open where the match is weak. Clone size is given for some rows only: seen once, a few or many times, or a class if the clone is expanded.

TRBV12-3/TRBV12-4	-	12	-	TRBJ2-1	TGTGCCAGCAGTTTTTCGGGGATGGGGCAGTTCTTC	CASSFSGMGQFF
TRBV6-1	few	14	TRBD1	TRBJ1-4	TGTGCCAGCAGCGCGGACAGGGGCCGGGAAAAACTGTTTTTT	CASSADRGREKLFF
TRBV12-3/TRBV12-4	many	15	-	TRBJ1-2	TGTGCCAGCACCTATGACCTTTTGCGGTACTATGGCTACACCTTC	CASTYDLLRYYGYTF
TRBV9	few	11	-	TRBJ2-5	TGTGCCCGGTGGTACCAAGAGACCCAGTACTTC	CARWYQETQYF
TRBV21-1	few	15	-	TRBJ1-2	TGTGCCAGCAGCAAAGCACGGGGTTTCAGGGAAGGCTACACCTTC	CASSKARGFREGYTF
TRBV7-8	-	15	-	TRBJ2-5	TGTGCCAGCAGCTCCTCCGGGCCAAAGGAAGAGACCCAGTACTTC	CASSSSGPKEETQYF
TRBV4-1	many	15	-	TRBJ2-5	TGCGCCAGCAGCTCACACCCCGGGACGGAAGAGACCCAGTACTTC	CASSSHPGTEETQYF
TRBV2	few	14	TRBD1	TRBJ1-5	TGTGCCAGCAGTCTCCAGGGGGCCGATCAGCCCCAGCATTTT	CASSLQGADQPQHF
TRBV4-2	few	15	TRBD1	TRBJ2-5	TGTGCCAGCAGCCAATCAGGGGGCGTCAATAGGGACCAGTACTTC	CASSQSGGVNRDQYF
TRBV24-1	-	13	-	TRBJ1-5	TGTGCCACCAGTGCACAGAGCAATCAGCCCCAGCATTTT	CATSAQSNQPQHF
TRBV6-2/TRBV6-3	-	16	TRBD1	TRBJ2-4	TGTGCCAGCAGCCCTGGGGACAGGGGGCTGGTAAACATTCAGTACTTC	CASSPGDRGLVNIQYF
TRBV20-1	many	16	-	TRBJ2-3	TGCAGTGCTACCCCCGGGACGTCGCACATGGGGGATACGCAGTATTTT	CSATPGTSHMGDTQYF
TRBV20-1	-	15	-	TRBJ1-5	TGCAGTGCTAGGGAAGGAGAACAGGACAATCAGCCCCAGCATTTT	CSAREGEQDNQPQHF
TRBV12-3/TRBV12-4	few	12	-	TRBJ1-5	TGTGCCACCAGCCCGGGCAATCAGCCCCAGCATTTT	CATSPGNQPQHF
TRBV7-2	many	15	TRBD2	TRBJ2-1	TGTGCCAGCAGCCCCGGACTAGCGGGGGCCAATGAGCAGTTCTTC	CASSPGLAGANEQFF
TRBV6-5	-	16	-	TRBJ1-4	TGTGCCAGCAGTTACTCCCCAGGTGGCAGCGCTGAAAAACTGTTTTTT	CASSYSPGGSAEKLFF
TRBV5-1	few	15	-	TRBJ1-2	TGCGCCAGCAGCAATGGACAGACCGCCACCCATGGCTACACCTTC	CASSNGQTATHGYTF
TRBV10-1	-	15	-	TRBJ2-3	TGCGCCAGCAGCCCGACTCCGGGTGGGACAGATACGCAGTATTTT	CASSPTPGGTDTQYF
TRBV6-5	-	14	TRBD1	TRBJ2-7	TGTGCCAGCAGTATCCACAGGGGGCTGGACGAGCAGTACTTC	CASSIHRGLDEQYF
TRBV7-2	-	15	TRBD2	TRBJ2-5	TGTGCCAGCAGCTTCCAGCGGGGTGACCAAGAGACCCAGTACTTC	CASSFQRGDQETQYF
TRBV4-3	few	16	TRBD2	TRBJ2-7	TGCGCCAGCAGCTACGCCTTAGCGGGGCAATCCTACGAGCAGTACTTC	CASSYALAGQSYEQYF
TRBV4-3	few	16	-	TRBJ2-2	TGCGCCAGCAGCCAAGACAGGTCTGCGAACACCGGGGAGCTGTTTTTT	CASSQDRSANTGELFF
TRBV18	few	18	TRBD2	TRBJ2-1	TGTGCCAGCTCACCGGGGCAGGGTGGACTAGCGGGGAGCAATGAGCAGTTCTTC	CASSPGQGGLAGSNEQFF
TRBV12-3/TRBV12-4	many	15	TRBD1	TRBJ2-1	TGTGCCAGCAGTTTAAGGGGACAGGGGGCCGGTGAGCAGTTCTTC	CASSLRGQGAGEQFF
TRBV15	-	15	TRBD2	TRBJ2-3	TGTGCCACCAGCAGAGAAGCGGGGGGAGTAGATACGCAGTATTTT	CATSREAGGVDTQYF
TRBV7-9	-	15	TRBD2	TRBJ2-3	TGTGCCAGCAGCTTTAGCGGGGGTAACACAGATACGCAGTATTTT	CASSFSGGNTDTQYF
TRBV7-2	few	16	-	TRBJ2-3	TGTGCCAGCAGCTTAGACATGGTCGGAGGGACAGATACGCAGTATTTT	CASSLDMVGGTDTQYF
TRBV5-1	few	14	TRBD1	TRBJ1-6	TGCGCCAGCAGCTTGCGGGGACAGGATTCACCCCTCCACTTT	CASSLRGQDSPLHF
TRBV6-6	few	14	TRBD2	TRBJ2-5	TGTGCCAGCAGTTATGGGACTAGAAAAGAGACCCAGTACTTC	CASSYGTRKETQYF
TRBV4-3	few	15	-	TRBJ1-5	TGCGCCAGCAGCCAAGAAATCGGGGTGGGTCAGCCCCAGCATTTT	CASSQEIGVGQPQHF
TRBV5-5	-	15	TRBD2	TRBJ2-3	TGTGCCAGCAGCGGGGCGGGACTAGTCACAGATACGCAGTATTTT	CASSGAGLVTDTQYF
TRBV5-1	few	15	TRBD2	TRBJ2-2	TGCGCCAGCAGAGTAGCGGGGGGTCCTACCGGGGAGCTGTTTTTT	CASRVAGGPTGELFF
TRBV7-9	few	15	-	TRBJ1-4	TGTGCCAGCAGCTTAGGAGGGCAGGGGAATGAAAAACTGTTTTTT	CASSLGGQGNEKLFF
TRBV11-2	-	13	-	TRBJ2-5	TGTGCCAGCAGCCTGGGGGGCTGGGAGACCCAGTACTTC	CASSLGGWETQYF
TRBV28	many	15	TRBD2	TRBJ2-5	TGTGCCAGCAGGAGGGCTAGCGGGTACCAAGAGACCCAGTACTTC	CASRRASGYQETQYF
TRBV7-9	once	15	-	TRBJ1-1	TGTGCCAGCAGCTTACTCCGGGGAGGGAACACTGAAGCTTTCTTT	CASSLLRGGNTEAFF
TRBV7-9	-	13	-	TRBJ2-2	TGTGCCAGCAGCCCCGCAGGGCCCGGGGAGCTGTTTTTT	CASSPAGPGELFF
TRBV7-3	-	14	-	TRBJ2-2	TGTGCCAGCAGCCGGGGTGGGATTGCCGGGGAGCTGTTTTTT	CASSRGGIAGELFF
TRBV7-2	few	13	TRBD1	TRBJ1-2	TGTGCCAGCTCTATAGACAGGGACTATGGCTACACCTTC	CASSIDRDYGYTF
TRBV19	-	16	-	TRBJ2-4	TGTGCCAGTAGTATGCGGGGCCTTGGGGCCAAAAACATTCAGTACTTC	CASSMRGLGAKNIQYF
TRBV11-2	-	16	TRBD1	TRBJ2-3	TGTGCCAGCAGCTCGGGCCGGGACAGGGGGACAGATACGCAGTATTTT	CASSSGRDRGTDTQYF
TRBV7-6	-	13	TRBD1	TRBJ1-1	TGTGCCAGCAGCCACCCCGACAGGGCTGAAGCTTTCTTT	CASSHPDRAEAFF
TRBV7-2	-	13	-	TRBJ2-5	TGTGCCAGCAGCTTTGTCTCCCAAGAGACCCAGTACTTC	CASSFVSQETQYF
TRBV7-6	-	17	TRBD1	TRBJ1-3	TGTGCCAGCAGCTTACCCCAAAATACAGGGGCTGGAAACACCATATATTTT	CASSLPQNTGAGNTIYF
TRBV12-3/TRBV12-4	-	18	TRBD1	TRBJ2-1	TGTGCCAGCAGTTTAGGGGACAGGGGACTCTCTATTTACAATGAGCAGTTCTTC	CASSLGDRGLSIYNEQFF
TRBV7-9	-	15	-	TRBJ2-4	TGTGCCAGCAGCCCTCAACGGGCCGAAGAAAACATTCAGTACTTC	CASSPQRAEENIQYF
TRBV5-1	-	14	-	TRBJ1-1	TGCGCCAGCAGCTTGGATGGGGGCCGGACTGAAGCTTTCTTT	CASSLDGGRTEAFF
TRBV5-6	many	14	-	TRBJ2-5	TGTGCCAGCAGCTTGGTATCCAGGGAAGAGACCCAGTACTTC	CASSLVSREETQYF
TRBV11-1	few	13	-	TRBJ1-5	TGTGCCAGCAGCTTAGCTGGATCCCAGCCCCAGCATTTT	CASSLAGSQPQHF
TRBV20-1	-	12	-	TRBJ2-3	TGCAGTGCTAGACCCCAGCCAGATACGCAGTATTTT	CSARPQPDTQYF
TRBV29-1	-	14	TRBD1	TRBJ1-6	TGCAGCGCCCAAGGACAGGGAGCCAATTCACCCCTCCACTTT	CSAQGQGANSPLHF
TRBV7-2	-	13	TRBD1	TRBJ1-2	TGTGCCAGCAGCATAAGACAGGGGAATGGCTACACCTTC	CASSIRQGNGYTF